Below, 2 T cell receptor beta chains from the same sample are listed, as sequenced in a study of lymphopenia after photon versus proton radiotherapy. Sequencing was performed with immunoSEQ multiplex PCR; in TCRdb, only in-frame clones are kept and a portion is missing. The sample gives some 170,000 clones, roughly nine tenths of which show up once; around 4.6% is in the top ten. The source material was peripheral blood, sampled from a patient treated with photon-based radiotherapy. These receptors were obtained from a man in his fifties with gastric cancer.

Here the CDR3 DNA reads TGTGCCAGCAGTTCTAGCGGGCCGAGCGTCAATGAGCAGTTCTTC. Protein product: CASSSSGPSVNEQFF. The V gene is TRBV7-2, the J gene TRBJ2-1; 8 positions agree with TRBD2. Germline values: CDR1 SGHTA, CDR2 FQGNSA. Germline trimming cut 6 bases from V and 6 bases from J; bases unmatched to any gene: 10. The CDR3 is 15 amino acids. Filled out from reference TRBV7-2 and TRBJ2-1, the complete variable domain reads GAGVSQSPSNKVTEKGKDVELRCDPISGHTALYWYRQSLGQGLEFLIYFQGNSAPDKSGLPSDRFSAERTGGSVSTLTIQRTQQEDSAVYLCASSSSGPSVNEQFFGPGTRLTVL.

The J gene is TRBJ1-2, the V gene TRBV29-1; D not certain. CDR3 length equals 12 residues. CDR1 is SQVTM and CDR2 is ANQGSEA in the germline V gene. The V end was cut by 6 bases, the J end by 2 bases, with 10 bases between. CDR3 sequence: CSVQTVNYGYTF. The CDR3 DNA follows: TGCAGCGTCCAGACGGTAAACTATGGCTACACCTTC.